The source of this TCR beta chain is a study of cytomegalovirus exposure and HLA in healthy donors. Turning to the study itself: The 95 to 150 validation repertoires, a later analysis reported, used the same platform as the approximately 670 first-cohort repertoires. Study results and caveats: In vitro experiments confirmed that a few CMV-associated chains were specific for CMV antigens.

With respect to this clone: What it binds is unknown.

Germline CDR1 and CDR2: SGHRS and YFSETQ. With 2 bases clipped from V and 2 bases from J, the junction kept 5 bases outside the gene matches. The CDR3 has 17 amino acids. The assay was immunoSEQ multiplex PCR, and TCRdb's table has in-frame clones only and misses some. The profile shows about 150,000 clones, 86% of them singletons. The V call is TRBV5-1, the J call TRBJ2-5; 14 bases fit TRBD2. The sequence was collected from a human donor in good health. The sample taken for sequencing was PBMCs. The CDR3 here is CASSFGLAGGTQETQYF. The CDR3 DNA reads as TGCGCCAGCAGCTTCGGACTAGCGGGAGGTACACAAGAGACCCAGTACTTC.